These T cell receptor beta chains were read from a single sample in a study of cytomegalovirus exposure and HLA in healthy donors. Some clones are missing from TCRdb's copy, which holds only in-frame ones; the method was immunoSEQ multiplex PCR. The data show roughly 120,000 clones, 70% to 90% seen once. The sample consisted of PBMCs. Source of these receptors: a man between 18 and 35 years old in good health and CMV-seropositive. The CDR3 runs from the conserved cysteine through the conserved F or W. Each record gives: J gene, V gene, clone size, D gene, CDR3 protein, CDR3 DNA. A D gene is named only where the DNA matches it firmly. Only some rows state a clone size, as once, few, many or a class for expanded clones.

J gene: TRBJ1-1
V gene: TRBV19
clone size: NA
D gene: NA
CDR3 protein: CASKTGRTEAFF
CDR3 DNA: TGTGCCAGTAAAACAGGGAGAACTGAAGCTTTCTTT

J gene: TRBJ2-3
V gene: TRBV4-1
clone size: NA
D gene: TRBD2
CDR3 protein: CASSPLAGATPDTQYF
CDR3 DNA: TGCGCCAGCAGCCCATTAGCGGGGGCGACCCCAGATACGCAGTATTTT

J gene: TRBJ1-4
V gene: TRBV6-1
clone size: NA
D gene: TRBD1
CDR3 protein: CASSPPDRGKLFF
CDR3 DNA: TGTGCCAGCAGTCCACCGGACAGGGGAAAACTGTTTTTT

J gene: TRBJ1-1
V gene: TRBV6-1
clone size: once
D gene: NA
CDR3 protein: CASSEGGRATEAFF
CDR3 DNA: TGTGCCAGCAGTGAAGGGGGCAGGGCCACTGAAGCTTTCTTT

J gene: TRBJ1-1
V gene: TRBV7-2
clone size: NA
D gene: NA
CDR3 protein: CASSADRNTEAFF
CDR3 DNA: TGTGCCAGCAGCGCGGACAGGAACACTGAAGCTTTCTTT

J gene: TRBJ2-7
V gene: TRBV7-2
clone size: NA
D gene: NA
CDR3 protein: CASSPTAYEQYF
CDR3 DNA: TGTGCCAGCAGCCCGACAGCGTACGAGCAGTACTTC

J gene: TRBJ2-1
V gene: TRBV6-6
clone size: NA
D gene: NA
CDR3 protein: CASGRRSYNEQFF
CDR3 DNA: TGTGCCAGCGGCCGCCGCTCCTACAATGAGCAGTTCTTC

J gene: TRBJ2-7
V gene: TRBV5-4
clone size: NA
D gene: TRBD1
CDR3 protein: CASSTGQGTYEQYF
CDR3 DNA: TGTGCCAGCAGCACCGGACAGGGTACCTACGAGCAGTACTTC

J gene: TRBJ2-2
V gene: TRBV6-6
clone size: once
D gene: NA
CDR3 protein: CASSLRPMRTGELFF
CDR3 DNA: TGTGCCAGCAGTTTACGTCCTATGCGCACCGGGGAGCTGTTTTTT

J gene: TRBJ2-5
V gene: TRBV10-2
clone size: NA
D gene: NA
CDR3 protein: CASSRQQETQYF
CDR3 DNA: TGCGCCAGCAGTCGACAGCAAGAGACCCAGTACTTC

J gene: TRBJ1-2
V gene: TRBV6-1
clone size: NA
D gene: TRBD1
CDR3 protein: CASSDRGQGLYGYTF
CDR3 DNA: TGTGCCAGCAGTGACCGGGGACAGGGCCTCTATGGCTACACCTTC

J gene: TRBJ2-7
V gene: TRBV14
clone size: NA
D gene: NA
CDR3 protein: CASSRRETYEQYF
CDR3 DNA: TGTGCCAGCAGCAGACGGGAGACCTACGAGCAGTACTTC

J gene: TRBJ1-1
V gene: TRBV21-1
clone size: NA
D gene: NA
CDR3 protein: CASTHWQVAGKAEAFF
CDR3 DNA: TGTGCCAGCACCCATTGGCAGGTGGCGGGGAAGGCTGAAGCTTTCTTT

J gene: TRBJ1-4
V gene: TRBV18
clone size: NA
D gene: NA
CDR3 protein: CASSPPVYQGLGEKLFF
CDR3 DNA: TGTGCCAGCTCACCACCGGTCTATCAGGGTCTAGGTGAAAAACTGTTTTTT

J gene: TRBJ1-1
V gene: TRBV19
clone size: NA
D gene: NA
CDR3 protein: CASTPNRRGVNTEAFF
CDR3 DNA: TGTGCCAGTACGCCTAACCGACGCGGGGTAAACACTGAAGCTTTCTTT

J gene: TRBJ1-5
V gene: TRBV9
clone size: NA
D gene: TRBD1
CDR3 protein: CASSVGQGVGQPQHF
CDR3 DNA: TGTGCCAGCAGCGTCGGCCAGGGGGTCGGTCAGCCCCAGCATTTT

J gene: TRBJ2-2
V gene: TRBV11-1
clone size: NA
D gene: TRBD1
CDR3 protein: CASSQDRVAGELFF
CDR3 DNA: TGTGCCAGCAGCCAGGACAGGGTCGCCGGGGAGCTGTTTTTT

J gene: TRBJ2-3
V gene: TRBV13
clone size: NA
D gene: TRBD2
CDR3 protein: CASSLAGGGEEDTQYF
CDR3 DNA: TGTGCCAGCAGCTTAGCGGGCGGGGGGGAGGAAGATACGCAGTATTTT

J gene: TRBJ2-2
V gene: TRBV7-4
clone size: NA
D gene: NA
CDR3 protein: CASSPWTVRTGELFF
CDR3 DNA: TGTGCCAGCAGCCCCTGGACAGTACGCACCGGGGAGCTGTTTTTT

J gene: TRBJ2-2
V gene: TRBV19
clone size: NA
D gene: TRBD1
CDR3 protein: CASTGTGNTGELFF
CDR3 DNA: TGTGCCAGTACCGGGACAGGGAACACCGGGGAGCTGTTTTTT

J gene: TRBJ1-5
V gene: TRBV2
clone size: NA
D gene: TRBD1
CDR3 protein: CASRQDRGNQPQHF
CDR3 DNA: TGTGCCAGCAGACAGGACAGGGGCAATCAGCCCCAGCATTTT

J gene: TRBJ2-7
V gene: TRBV7-6
clone size: NA
D gene: TRBD1
CDR3 protein: CASSLGTGRTYEQYF
CDR3 DNA: TGTGCCAGCAGCCTAGGGACAGGGCGGACCTACGAGCAGTACTTC

J gene: TRBJ1-1
V gene: TRBV27
clone size: once
D gene: NA
CDR3 protein: CASSLLTGEAFF
CDR3 DNA: TGTGCCAGCAGTTTACTCACCGGTGAAGCTTTCTTT

J gene: TRBJ2-7
V gene: TRBV28
clone size: NA
D gene: TRBD1
CDR3 protein: CASSPPDRAPLQYF
CDR3 DNA: TGTGCCAGCAGTCCTCCGGACAGGGCTCCTCTTCAGTACTTC

J gene: TRBJ2-1
V gene: TRBV4-3
clone size: NA
D gene: TRBD2
CDR3 protein: CASGPAGGRDEQFF
CDR3 DNA: TGCGCCAGCGGCCCCGCGGGGGGGAGGGATGAGCAGTTCTTC

J gene: TRBJ1-4
V gene: TRBV9
clone size: NA
D gene: NA
CDR3 protein: CASSSRFGPSGEKLFF
CDR3 DNA: TGTGCCAGCAGCTCCCGTTTTGGGCCCTCGGGGGAAAAACTGTTTTTT

J gene: TRBJ1-1
V gene: TRBV7-2
clone size: NA
D gene: NA
CDR3 protein: CASSLDSFNTEAFF
CDR3 DNA: TGTGCCAGCAGCTTGGACAGCTTTAACACTGAAGCTTTCTTT

J gene: TRBJ2-1
V gene: TRBV6-4
clone size: few
D gene: TRBD1
CDR3 protein: CASSGQGADEQFF
CDR3 DNA: TGTGCCAGCAGTGGACAGGGGGCAGATGAGCAGTTCTTC

J gene: TRBJ1-2
V gene: TRBV10-3
clone size: NA
D gene: NA
CDR3 protein: CAIGGEVFYGYTF
CDR3 DNA: TGTGCCATCGGGGGGGAAGTCTTCTATGGCTACACCTTC

J gene: TRBJ2-1
V gene: TRBV11-2
clone size: NA
D gene: TRBD1
CDR3 protein: CASSPTGGSYNEQFF
CDR3 DNA: TGTGCCAGCAGCCCGACAGGGGGATCCTACAATGAGCAGTTCTTC

J gene: TRBJ2-5
V gene: TRBV4-2
clone size: once
D gene: NA
CDR3 protein: CASSQEFRETQYF
CDR3 DNA: TGTGCCAGCAGCCAAGAGTTCCGAGAGACCCAGTACTTC

J gene: TRBJ1-4
V gene: TRBV9
clone size: NA
D gene: NA
CDR3 protein: CASSVGGGEKLFF
CDR3 DNA: TGTGCCAGCAGCGTAGGAGGTGGTGAAAAACTGTTTTTT

J gene: TRBJ1-1
V gene: TRBV14
clone size: NA
D gene: NA
CDR3 protein: CASSLSGRAFF
CDR3 DNA: TGTGCCAGCAGCCTCAGCGGTAGAGCTTTCTTT

J gene: TRBJ1-2
V gene: TRBV27
clone size: NA
D gene: NA
CDR3 protein: CASSTQGHDHYGYTF
CDR3 DNA: TGTGCCAGCAGCACCCAGGGACACGATCATTATGGCTACACCTTC

J gene: TRBJ1-1
V gene: TRBV6-1
clone size: NA
D gene: TRBD1
CDR3 protein: CASSEAGTVAFF
CDR3 DNA: TGTGCCAGCAGTGAAGCTGGGACAGTCGCTTTCTTT

J gene: TRBJ1-2
V gene: TRBV5-1
clone size: NA
D gene: TRBD1
CDR3 protein: CASSLLGGRDGYTF
CDR3 DNA: TGCGCCAGCAGCTTATTAGGGGGCCGGGATGGCTACACCTTC

J gene: TRBJ2-3
V gene: TRBV5-1
clone size: NA
D gene: NA
CDR3 protein: CASSLASAGALRNTDTQYF
CDR3 DNA: TGCGCCAGCAGCTTGGCCTCGGCGGGTGCCCTTCGGAACACAGATACGCAGTATTTT

J gene: TRBJ2-1
V gene: TRBV27
clone size: NA
D gene: NA
CDR3 protein: CASSLGSPMGGNEQFF
CDR3 DNA: TGTGCCAGCAGTTTAGGGAGCCCTATGGGGGGCAATGAGCAGTTCTTC

J gene: TRBJ2-7
V gene: TRBV5-6
clone size: NA
D gene: TRBD1
CDR3 protein: CASSFYRGQGATYEQYF
CDR3 DNA: TGTGCCAGCAGCTTCTACAGGGGGCAGGGGGCTACCTACGAGCAGTACTTC

J gene: TRBJ1-1
V gene: TRBV7-9
clone size: NA
D gene: NA
CDR3 protein: CASSPRGSMNTEAFF
CDR3 DNA: TGTGCCAGCAGCCCCCGAGGGAGTATGAACACTGAAGCTTTCTTT

J gene: TRBJ1-2
V gene: TRBV28
clone size: few
D gene: NA
CDR3 protein: CASSLGPGGYTF
CDR3 DNA: TGTGCCAGCAGTTTAGGGCCGGGGGGCTACACCTTC

J gene: TRBJ1-1
V gene: TRBV6-1
clone size: NA
D gene: NA
CDR3 protein: CASSEAPDRPTEAFF
CDR3 DNA: TGTGCCAGCAGTGAAGCCCCTGACAGGCCCACTGAAGCTTTCTTT